What follows describes a single TCR beta chain. No antigen is known for it. PCR employed 60 Vbeta and 13 Jbeta primers. Assay: immunoSEQ multiplex PCR; the TCRdb copy retains only in-frame clones and omits some. Seen here are 150,000 to 200,000 clones, 81% observed once, and the top ten hold around 2%. The data derive from a study of cytomegalovirus exposure and HLA in healthy donors. At the level of the study: Previous work identified roughly 120 million unique TCR beta sequences from about 200 million T cells. General study results and limits: Segments of the TCR beta V type were, in most cases, productive about 87% or about 30% of the time in an earlier analysis. Cytomegalovirus association was assigned to about 150 TCR beta chains.

The V and J ends lost 3 bases and 1 base respectively, with 18 bases between them. The length of the CDR3 is 17 residues. CDR1 and CDR2 from the germline V gene are MNHNS and SASEGT. Specimen: PBMCs. This sequence originates from a young woman in good health and CMV-seropositive. The rearrangement joins TRBV6-1 to TRBJ1-2, with D possibly matching TRBD1 (6 bases). CDR3 sequence (DNA): TGTGCCAGCAGTGACGGACCGGGACACTTATTTAACTATGGCTACACCTTC. It translates to CASSDGPGHLFNYGYTF.